A single sample gave rise to the 25 T cell receptor beta chains below, sequenced in a study of blood T cell repertoires in COVID-19. Profiled with immunoSEQ multiplex PCR; TCRdb holds only in-frame clones, not every one. Here the sample spans 70,000 to 100,000 clones, approximately 88% being singletons. Sequencing input: peripheral blood. These TCRs come from a man in his fifties with COVID-19, enrolled during active disease.

The V and J genes are TRBV18 and TRBJ1-4; 7 bases are a match to TRBD1. V lost 1 base, J lost 7 bases, and 3 bases stayed unmatched. The CDR3 runs 14 residues. Germline loops: CDR1 KGHSH, CDR2 LQKENI. The CDR3 DNA reads as TGTGCCAGCTCACCACGAGACAGGGCTGAAAAACTGTTTTTT. Its translation is CASSPRDRAEKLFF.

This clone was picked up one time. The rearrangement uses TRBV30 and TRBJ2-3, with D perhaps matching TRBD2 (6 bases). This CDR3 is built from 18 residues. Germline CDR1 is GTSNPN and CDR2 is SVGIG (reference sequence). V was shortened by 3 bases and J by 2 bases, with 24 bases between the two germline ends. CDR3 in amino acids: CAWRPLRPGLRDTDTQYF. Written as DNA, the CDR3 is TGTGCCTGGAGGCCCCTAAGGCCGGGACTGCGGGACACAGATACGCAGTATTTT.

The chain is built from TRBV2 and TRBJ1-5; possible D gene TRBD1, 6 bases. The germline V gene encodes CDR1 SNHLY and CDR2 FYNNEI. CDR3 size: 14 residues. V was cut by 6 bases and J by 6 bases, with 15 bases left in between. CDR3 in amino acids: CASRTGGAVQPQHF. For the CDR3, the DNA is TGTGCCAGCAGGACGGGGGGGGCCGTTCAGCCCCAGCATTTT.

This chain uses TRBV7-8 with TRBJ1-2, with D perhaps TRBD1 (5 bases). Trimming shortened V by 5 bases and J by 6 bases, and 19 bases separated the two germline ends. The CDR3 runs to 15 residues. Germline V gene data show CDR1 as SGHVS and CDR2 as FQNEAQ. Written as DNA, the CDR3 is TGTGCCAGCAGCATGAATGCAGGGAGGACGGATGGCTACACCTTC. It is translated as CASSMNAGRTDGYTF.

The CDR3 here is CASSDIPGTQKAFF. CDR3 bases: TGTGCCAGCAGTGACATTCCCGGGACACAAAAAGCTTTCTTT. The chain recombines TRBV25-1 with TRBJ1-1, with TRBD1 as a possible D gene (6 bases). From germline, CDR1 is MGHDK and CDR2 SYGVNS. This CDR3 comprises 14 residues. The V gene lost 3 bases and the J gene lost 9 bases, with 17 bases spanning the gap.

V usage is TRBV29-1 and J usage is TRBJ2-4, with D unresolved. The V gene lost 7 bases and the J gene lost 2 bases, with 12 bases spanning the gap. The CDR3 runs to 13 residues. CDR1 SQVTM and CDR2 ANQGSEA come from the germline V gene. CDR3 nucleotide sequence: TGCAGCGGACGTTGGAGAACCAAAAACATTCAGTACTTC. This gives the protein CSGRWRTKNIQYF. Complete variable domain (other parts from reference TRBV29-1 and TRBJ2-4): SAVISQKPSRDICQRGTSLTIQCQVDSQVTMMFWYRQQPGQSLTLIATANQGSEATYESGFVIDKFPISRPNLTFSTLTVSNMSPEDSSIYLCSGRWRTKNIQYFGAGTRLSVL.

This clone was detected a few times. J is TRBJ1-1 and V is TRBV15; maybe TRBD1 (5 bases). V dropped 0 bases and J dropped 8 bases, with 10 bases sitting between them. Germline V gives CDR1 LNHNV, CDR2 YYDKDF (reference sequence). This CDR3 contains 13 residues. CDR3 region: CATSREVWGEAFF. The DNA of the CDR3 is TGTGCCACCAGCAGAGAGGTGTGGGGCGAAGCTTTCTTT.

This CDR3 reads CAWSVGQSGAQHF. In DNA, the CDR3 is TGTGCCTGGAGTGTCGGGCAGTCGGGGGCCCAGCATTTT. This chain connects TRBV30 to TRBJ1-5, with D possibly being TRBD1 (5 bases). Trimming removed 0 bases from V and 11 bases from J, with 14 bases in between. The CDR3 sequence is 13 residues long. Per the germline V gene, CDR1 is GTSNPN and CDR2 is SVGIG (reference sequence).

This chain connects TRBV24-1 to TRBJ2-2; 9 bases fit TRBD2. Trimming removed 6 bases from V and 2 bases from J; junction bases left unmatched: 3. CDR3 length: 15 residues. Germline V gene sequence: CDR1 KGHDR, CDR2 SFDVKD. The CDR3 nucleotides are TGTGCCACCAGTCAAGCGGGGGGAAACACCGGGGAGCTGTTTTTT. Translating gives CATSQAGGNTGELFF.

The chain carries TRBV7-9 and TRBJ2-7; 7 nucleotides match TRBD1. The CDR3 is 14 residues long. V shed 2 bases and J 2 bases; nucleotides not matched to a gene: 3. Germline V gene sequence: CDR1 SEHNR, CDR2 FQNEAQ (reference sequence). CDR3 nucleotides: TGTGCCAGCAGCTTAAAGGGGGCCGCCTACGAGCAGTACTTC. It yields the protein CASSLKGAAYEQYF.

The chain combines TRBV6-5 with TRBJ2-1; 9 nucleotides agree with TRBD2. Losses at the gene ends were 6 bases for V and 2 bases for J; bases not matched to a gene: 5. This CDR3 is 15 amino acids long. Germline V gives CDR1 MNHEY, CDR2 SVGAGI. DNA of the CDR3: TGTGCCAGCAGAGAGGGCGGGGGGGCCTACAATGAGCAGTTCTTC. This gives the protein CASREGGGAYNEQFF.

The chain combines TRBV3-1 (or the pseudogene TRBV3-2) with TRBJ1-2, with a possible D match to TRBD1 (5 bases). CDR3 length: 16 amino acids. V lost 0 bases, J lost 2 bases, and 13 bases lay in between. Per germline, CDR1 LGHDT and CDR2 YNNKEL (reference sequence). This chain's CDR3 is CASSQDVVGANYGYTF. CDR3 in DNA: TGTGCCAGCAGCCAAGATGTGGTAGGGGCCAACTATGGCTACACCTTC.

This rearrangement joins TRBV24-1 to TRBJ2-1; 14 bases are a match to TRBD2. Germline V gives CDR1 KGHDR, CDR2 SFDVKD. The CDR3 totals 14 residues. Trimming took 9 bases from V and 9 from J; bases not matched to a gene: 6. The CDR3 spells CATQRTSGGFEQFF. CDR3 nucleotides: TGTGCCACCCAGAGGACTAGCGGGGGGTTTGAGCAGTTCTTC.

The V and J genes are TRBV30 and TRBJ1-6; TRBD1 aligns across 8 bases. The CDR3 has 14 residues. The V segment lost 4 bases and the J segment 11 bases; nucleotides outside the gene matches: 10. Germline values: CDR1 GTSNPN, CDR2 SVGIG (reference sequence). Written as DNA, the CDR3 is TGTGCCTGGACCCGGGACAGGTTAACGACACCCCTCCACTTT. It codes for CAWTRDRLTTPLHF.

Here the CDR3 DNA reads TGTGCCAGCAGCGGGGGACAGGATCAGCCCCAGCATTTT. It translates to CASSGGQDQPQHF. J is TRBJ1-5 and V is TRBV9, with 8 nucleotides matching TRBD1. There are 13 residues in the CDR3. Looked up from germline, CDR1 is SGDLS and CDR2 is YYNGEE. Trimming at V came to 3 bases and at J to 5 bases, leaving 1 base not matched to a gene.

In nucleotides, the CDR3 is TGTGCCAGCAGTCCCCGTCGAGGCAGGGTGGGTGGCTACACCTTC. It encodes CASSPRRGRVGGYTF. The V call is TRBV28, the J call TRBJ1-2; possible D gene TRBD1, 5 bases. The germline CDR1 and CDR2 sequences are MDHEN and SYDVKM. This CDR3 has 15 amino acids. The V gene lost 5 bases and the J gene lost 7 bases, with 20 bases spanning the gap.

The V gene is TRBV27, the J gene TRBJ2-7, with 7 bases identical to TRBD1. Germline loops: CDR1 MNHEY, CDR2 SMNVEV (reference sequence). V gave up 2 bases and J gave up 6 bases; unmatched junction bases: 4. The CDR3 is made up of 13 amino acids. CDR3 coding DNA: TGTGCCAGCAGTTTAAGGTCAGGGGGCGAGCAGTACTTC. This codes for CASSLRSGGEQYF.

The chain employs TRBV7-3 and TRBJ2-7; the D gene is possibly TRBD1 (7 bases). Germline V gives CDR1 SGHTA, CDR2 FQGTGA. There are 13 residues in the CDR3. Between the trimmed V and J ends, which lost 1 base and 9 bases, there was a span of 13 bases. The CDR3 coding sequence is TGTGCCAGCAGCTTAAGCAGGGGGGCGTCGCAGTACTTC. It encodes CASSLSRGASQYF.

The CDR3 region is CASSPRGGNTIYF. Written as DNA, the CDR3 is TGTGCCAGCAGTCCAAGAGGAGGAAACACCATATATTTT. The V gene is TRBV27, the J gene TRBJ1-3; D remains unclear. V was trimmed by 5 bases and J by 4 bases, leaving 9 bases between them. The CDR3 extends over 13 amino acids. Looked up from germline, CDR1 is MNHEY and CDR2 is SMNVEV (reference sequence).

Worth noting for this clone: Other nucleotide sequences from this sample produce the same CDR3. This chain links TRBV27 with TRBJ1-1, with unresolved D. Per germline, CDR1 MNHEY and CDR2 SMNVEV (reference sequence). Trimming pared 4 bases from V and 0 bases from J, leaving 3 bases between. This CDR3 comprises 12 residues. The DNA for the CDR3 is TGTGCCAGCAGTTCGGTGAACACTGAAGCTTTCTTT. As protein: CASSSVNTEAFF.

The table lists this clone with a few counts. This chain connects TRBV7-3 to TRBJ2-2; possible D gene TRBD1, 6 bases. The germline V and J ends were trimmed by 5 bases and 1 base, with 8 bases remaining between them. The germline gives CDR1 SGHTA, CDR2 FQGTGA. This CDR3 is 14 amino acids long. The CDR3 here is CASSPGQNTGELFF. The CDR3, as DNA: TGTGCCAGCAGCCCGGGACAGAACACCGGGGAGCTGTTTTTT.

The chain joins TRBV9 to TRBJ2-7, with a possible D match to TRBD1 (5 bases). In germline, CDR1 is SGDLS, CDR2 YYNGEE. Trimming cost V 0 bases and J 4 bases, with 8 bases left between them. This CDR3 has 13 residues. The CDR3 protein is CASSVGPGYEQYF. In nucleotides, the CDR3 is TGTGCCAGCAGCGTAGGGCCAGGGTACGAGCAGTACTTC.

V usage is TRBV5-1 and J usage is TRBJ1-4; 12 bases fit TRBD1. Germline CDR1 is SGHRS and CDR2 is YFSETQ. V was clipped by 0 bases and J by 0 bases; unmatched bases: 12. The CDR3 contains 21 residues. CDR3 amino acids: CASSLVPPGTGGNPTNEKLFF. As DNA, the CDR3 is TGCGCCAGCAGCTTGGTACCACCCGGGACAGGGGGCAACCCAACTAATGAAAAACTGTTTTTT.

The chain combines TRBV27 with TRBJ2-1; TRBD1 aligns across 8 bases. J lost 4 bases, V lost 4 bases, and 15 bases had no gene match. Germline V gene data show CDR1 as MNHEY and CDR2 as SMNVEV (reference sequence). The CDR3 totals 18 residues. Written as DNA, the CDR3 is TGTGCCAGCAGTTCAGCGACGAGGACAGGGTCGAGGTACAATGAGCAGTTCTTC. Translating it yields CASSSATRTGSRYNEQFF.

In this sample, this clone turned up once. V gene TRBV29-1 combines with J gene TRBJ2-5, with TRBD1 identical over 8 bases. Germline V gene data show CDR1 as SQVTM and CDR2 as ANQGSEA. The V gene end was trimmed by 3 bases and the J gene end by 4 bases; junction bases not matched to a gene: 10. This CDR3 has 15 amino acids. The CDR3 DNA sequence: TGCAGCGTTGATCGGTCGCAGGGGGCGGGAGAGACCCAGTACTTC. This codes for CSVDRSQGAGETQYF.